The 25 T cell receptor beta chains in this list originate from one sample, sequenced in a study of blood T cell repertoires in COVID-19. Sequenced by immunoSEQ multiplex PCR; TCRdb stores in-frame clones only, minus some. The sample has about 200,000 clones; approximately 91% are singletons. The sequencing input was peripheral blood. The receptor source for this set is a man in his late teens or twenties with active or convalescent COVID-19.

This rearrangement joins TRBV6-5 to TRBJ2-1; TRBD2 agrees at 12 bases. In germline, CDR1 is MNHEY, CDR2 SVGAGI. Trimming removed 4 bases from V and 5 bases from J; junction bases left unmatched: 3. This CDR3 is 15 amino acids long. The CDR3 DNA sequence: TGTGCCAGCAGTTCGCTAGCGGGAGGGAACAATGAGCAGTTCTTC. Residues: CASSSLAGGNNEQFF.

The chain carries TRBV11-2 and TRBJ1-2; 7 nucleotides align to TRBD1. Germline V gives CDR1 SGHAT, CDR2 FQNNGV. Losses at the gene ends were 5 bases for V and 6 bases for J; bases not matched to a gene: 6. CDR3 length: 13 amino acids. The CDR3 region has the DNA TGTGCCAGCAGCGAACAGGGGAACCATGGCTACACCTTC. It encodes CASSEQGNHGYTF.

The rearrangement links TRBV5-1 to TRBJ2-5; 9 bases map to TRBD2. Germline values: CDR1 SGHRS, CDR2 YFSETQ. With V trimmed by 3 bases and J by 2 bases, 11 bases remained unmatched. The CDR3 covers 17 residues. CDR3 in DNA: TGCGCCAGCAGCTGGTGGGCTAGCGGGACGTTACAAGAGACCCAGTACTTC. This codes for CASSWWASGTLQETQYF.

The CDR3 nucleotides read TGTGCCAGCAGCTTGGCTGAGACCCAGTACTTC. Its translation is CASSLAETQYF. The chain is built from TRBV5-4 and TRBJ2-5; no reliable D call. Trimming took off 0 bases at V and 5 bases at J, with 2 bases between the two ends. This CDR3 is built from 11 residues. Germline CDR1 SGHNT, CDR2 YYREEE (reference sequence).

The V gene is TRBV30, the J gene TRBJ2-3, with 10 bases aligning to TRBD2. Germline CDR1 reads GTSNPN; CDR2 reads SVGIG (reference sequence). V was pared by 4 bases and J by 2 bases, with 9 bases of the junction left unmatched. This CDR3 has 16 amino acids. The CDR3: CAWTGGTSGVTDTQYF. The CDR3 DNA is TGTGCCTGGACTGGAGGAACTAGCGGGGTCACAGATACGCAGTATTTT.

The CDR3 here is CASSVAEETANTGELFF. The CDR3 region has the DNA TGTGCCAGCAGCGTAGCTGAGGAAACCGCGAACACCGGGGAGCTGTTTTTT. This sequence joins TRBV9 and TRBJ2-2; D ambiguous. Trimming pared 0 bases from V and 0 bases from J, leaving 12 bases between. CDR3 length: 17 residues. Germline CDR1 reads SGDLS; CDR2 reads YYNGEE. The whole variable domain, filled in from reference TRBV9 and TRBJ2-2, reads DSGVTQTPKHLITATGQRVTLRCSPRSGDLSVYWYQQSLDQGLQFLIQYYNGEERAKGNILERFSAQQFPDLHSELNLSSLELGDSALYFCASSVAEETANTGELFFGEGSRLTVL.

V usage is TRBV3-1 (or the pseudogene TRBV3-2) and J usage is TRBJ1-2; D uncertain. V dropped 4 bases and J dropped 5 bases, with 17 bases sitting between them. CDR3 length: 15 amino acids. In germline, CDR1 is LGHDT, CDR2 YNNKEL (reference sequence). Written as DNA, the CDR3 is TGTGCCAGCAGCCCCTTCCTAACGGGCGGGTATGGCTACACCTTC. Translating it yields CASSPFLTGGYGYTF.

The CDR3 DNA reads as TGTGCCAGCAGCCGCGGACAGGGTGGTGAAAAACTGTTTTTT. Translating gives CASSRGQGGEKLFF. This chain uses TRBV3-1 (or the pseudogene TRBV3-2) with TRBJ1-4; 8 bases line up with TRBD1. V shed 4 bases, J shed 7 bases, and the junction held 5 bases outside the gene matches. The CDR3 runs to 14 residues. Germline values: CDR1 LGHDT, CDR2 YNNKEL (reference sequence).

V and J are TRBV5-4 and TRBJ2-5; TRBD1 matches 9 bases. V lost 4 bases and J lost 6; bases outside the gene matches: 10. Germline V gene sequence: CDR1 SGHNT, CDR2 YYREEE (reference sequence). The CDR3 has 15 amino acids. The CDR3 region is CASSPWDRVDQTQYF. In nucleotides, the CDR3 is TGTGCCAGCAGCCCATGGGACAGGGTCGATCAGACCCAGTACTTC.

V usage is TRBV30 and J usage is TRBJ2-2; D is unresolved. Per the germline V gene, CDR1 is GTSNPN and CDR2 is SVGIG (reference sequence). The V gene lost 0 bases and the J gene lost 2 bases, with 13 bases spanning the gap. This CDR3 comprises 16 residues. CDR3 coding DNA: TGTGCCTGGAGTGTATTGGCGGTATATAACACCGGGGAGCTGTTTTTT. Protein sequence: CAWSVLAVYNTGELFF. The complete variable domain, with remaining parts taken from reference TRBV30 and TRBJ2-2, reads SQTIHQWPATLVQPVGSPLSLECTVEGTSNPNLYWYRQAAGRGLQLLFYSVGIGQISSEVPQNLSASRPQDRQFILSSKKLLLSDSGFYLCAWSVLAVYNTGELFFGEGSRLTVL.

The CDR3 loop reads CARTGSGNTIYF. The CDR3 DNA is TGTGCCAGAACAGGCTCAGGAAACACCATATATTTT. The J gene is TRBJ1-3, the V gene TRBV6-5, with TRBD1 as a possible D gene (5 bases). The CDR3 has 12 residues. V lost 9 bases to trimming and J lost 4 bases, with 10 bases between them. CDR1 and CDR2 (germline): MNHEY, SVGAGI.

This clone was observed a handful of times. The chain joins TRBV3-1 (or the pseudogene TRBV3-2) to TRBJ1-1; TRBD1 is a possible D gene (6 bases). Germline V gene sequence: CDR1 LGHDT, CDR2 YNNKEL (reference sequence). This CDR3 is 14 amino acids long. V gave up 5 bases and J gave up 3 bases, with 13 bases separating them. CDR3 coding DNA: TGTGCCAGCAGCTCAAAAGGGGGGGACACTGAAGCTTTCTTT. This encodes CASSSKGGDTEAFF.

The chain recombines TRBV19 with TRBJ1-2; 9 nucleotides match TRBD1. J was trimmed by 2 bases and V by 6 bases; bases with no gene match: 4. This CDR3 is built from 14 residues. CDR1 and CDR2 (germline): LNHDA, SQIVND (reference sequence). This chain's CDR3 is CASRTGQGNYGYTF. In nucleotides, the CDR3 is TGTGCCAGTAGAACGGGACAGGGAAACTATGGCTACACCTTC.

This chain joins TRBV29-1 and TRBJ1-1; unclear D gene. The CDR3 is 11 residues long. Trimming pared 3 bases from V and 6 bases from J, leaving 8 bases between. Germline lookup yields CDR1 SQVTM and CDR2 ANQGSEA. The CDR3 here is CSVDRFPEAFF. CDR3 in DNA: TGCAGCGTTGATCGGTTTCCTGAAGCTTTCTTT.

This clone was found once. The chain combines TRBV7-3 with TRBJ2-1, with TRBD2 identical over 8 bases. The CDR3 length is 17 residues. Germline V gene data show CDR1 as SGHTA and CDR2 as FQGTGA. J gave up 2 bases and V 1 base, and 7 bases lay outside the gene matches. CDR3 sequence: CASSLNRGGRTYNEQFF. The CDR3 nucleotides read TGTGCCAGCAGCTTAAATCGAGGCGGGAGGACCTACAATGAGCAGTTCTTC.

V gene TRBV30 combines with J gene TRBJ1-1; a weak D match, TRBD1 (6 bases). Between the trimmed V and J ends, which lost 1 base and 7 bases, there was a span of 10 bases. The CDR3 extends over 12 amino acids. Germline loops: CDR1 GTSNPN, CDR2 SVGIG (reference sequence). The CDR3 nucleotides read TGTGCCTGGAGTGGGCAGGGGCGTGAAGCTTTCTTT. Translation: CAWSGQGREAFF.

This clone was found once. The CDR3 DNA follows: TGTGCCTGGAGCAAACCCAGGGGGCTAATGTCAGATAGCAATCAGCCCCAGCATTTT. This translates into CAWSKPRGLMSDSNQPQHF. The chain joins TRBV30 to TRBJ1-5; 8 nucleotides align to TRBD1. Germline V gene lookup returns CDR1 GTSNPN and CDR2 SVGIG (reference sequence). This CDR3 comprises 19 residues. The ends lost 3 bases at V and 0 bases at J; junction bases unmatched: 16.

The chain is built from TRBV30 and TRBJ2-5; 8 bases are a match to TRBD2. This CDR3 has 14 residues. The V gene's germline CDR1 is GTSNPN and CDR2 SVGIG (reference sequence). V was pared by 3 bases and J by 3 bases, with 6 bases of the junction left unmatched. The CDR3 loop is CAWRIPGGKETQYF. Here the CDR3 DNA reads TGTGCCTGGAGAATTCCGGGGGGGAAAGAGACCCAGTACTTC. The full variable domain, with the rest looked up from reference TRBV30 and TRBJ2-5, is SQTIHQWPATLVQPVGSPLSLECTVEGTSNPNLYWYRQAAGRGLQLLFYSVGIGQISSEVPQNLSASRPQDRQFILSSKKLLLSDSGFYLCAWRIPGGKETQYFGPGTRLLVL.

V usage is TRBV19 and J usage is TRBJ2-7; 12 bases agree with TRBD2. CDR3 length equals 15 residues. The J segment lost 5 bases and the V segment lost 5 bases, leaving 7 bases of the junction unmatched. Looked up from germline, CDR1 is LNHDA and CDR2 is SQIVND (reference sequence). Here the CDR3 DNA reads TGTGCCAGTAGTCTCCTAGCGGGGGGGAGGAACGAGCAGTACTTC. This sequence encodes CASSLLAGGRNEQYF.

The count of this clone is one. The chain links TRBV19 to TRBJ1-2, with D possibly TRBD1 on 6 matching bases. V gave up 3 bases and J gave up 4 bases, with 15 bases separating them. The CDR3 covers 15 residues. Per the germline V gene, CDR1 is LNHDA and CDR2 is SQIVND (reference sequence). CDR3 coding DNA: TGTGCCAGTAGTATGGGGGCCACTAACGCCTATGGCTACACCTTC. It yields the protein CASSMGATNAYGYTF. The variable domain in full, completed from reference TRBV19 and TRBJ1-2, reads DGGITQSPKYLFRKEGQNVTLSCEQNLNHDAMYWYRQDPGQGLRLIYYSQIVNDFQKGDIAEGYSVSREKKESFPLTVTSAQKNPTAFYLCASSMGATNAYGYTFGSGTRLTVV.

The chain is built from TRBV10-3 and TRBJ2-3; 9 positions agree with TRBD1. This CDR3 has 18 residues. The germline CDR1 and CDR2 sequences are ENHRY and SYGVKD. J gave up 2 bases and V 2 bases, and 11 bases lay outside the gene matches. DNA of the CDR3: TGTGCCATCAGTGAGCGCGAGTACGGACAGGGGAACACAGATACGCAGTATTTT. Translating it yields CAISEREYGQGNTDTQYF.

This clone was counted only a few times. The chain recombines TRBV12-3 or TRBV12-4 with TRBJ1-2, with D tentatively TRBD1 (5 bases). V lost 5 bases, J lost 8 bases, and 12 bases lay in between. The CDR3 consists of 12 residues. The CDR3 region is CASSEGGEGYTF. In nucleotides, the CDR3 is TGTGCCAGCAGTGAGGGAGGGGAGGGCTACACCTTC.

The rearrangement links TRBV25-1 to TRBJ2-2; maybe TRBD1 (8 bases). The CDR3 has 17 amino acids. V lost 1 base and J 5 bases, leaving 17 bases between the germline ends. The V gene's germline CDR1 is MGHDK and CDR2 SYGVNS. The CDR3 loop is CASSEWEGTGSTGELFF. In DNA form, the CDR3 reads TGTGCCAGCAGTGAATGGGAGGGGACAGGTAGTACCGGGGAGCTGTTTTTT.

V usage is TRBV2 and J usage is TRBJ1-2, with no clear D. In germline, CDR1 is SNHLY, CDR2 FYNNEI. V was cut by 3 bases and J by 3 bases, with 8 bases left in between. This CDR3 is built from 13 residues. The CDR3 loop is CASSDRYHYGYTF. The CDR3 DNA sequence: TGTGCCAGCAGTGACAGGTATCACTATGGCTACACCTTC. The variable domain in full, with the rest retrieved from reference TRBV2 and TRBJ1-2, is EPEVTQTPSHQVTQMGQEVILRCVPISNHLYFYWYRQILGQKVEFLVSFYNNEISEKSEIFDDQFSVERPDGSNFTLKIRSTKLEDSAMYFCASSDRYHYGYTFGSGTRLTVV.

V gene TRBV6-4 combines with J gene TRBJ1-2; TRBD1 might be the D (6 bases). Trimming shortened V by 6 bases and J by 7 bases, and 18 bases separated the two germline ends. This CDR3 has 14 amino acids. The V gene's germline CDR1 is MRHNA and CDR2 SNTAGT. The CDR3 nucleotides are TGTGCCAGCAGAGGACAGTCTAGGGATGGTGGCTACACCTTC. It yields the protein CASRGQSRDGGYTF.